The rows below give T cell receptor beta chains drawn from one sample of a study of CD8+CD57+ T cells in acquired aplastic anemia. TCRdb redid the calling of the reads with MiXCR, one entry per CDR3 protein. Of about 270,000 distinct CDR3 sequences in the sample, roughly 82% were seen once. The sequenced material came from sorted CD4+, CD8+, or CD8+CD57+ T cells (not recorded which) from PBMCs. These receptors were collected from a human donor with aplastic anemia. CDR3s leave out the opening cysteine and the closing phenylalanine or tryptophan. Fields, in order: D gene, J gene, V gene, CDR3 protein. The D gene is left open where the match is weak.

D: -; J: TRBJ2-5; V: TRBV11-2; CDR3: ATSTGAGEETQY
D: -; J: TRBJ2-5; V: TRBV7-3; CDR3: ASSLGLTTSQETQY
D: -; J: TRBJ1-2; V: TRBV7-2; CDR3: ASSLWILGGYT
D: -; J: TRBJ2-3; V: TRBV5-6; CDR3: ASSDESADTQY
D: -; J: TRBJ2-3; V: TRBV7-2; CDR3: ASSSGVGPDTHTQY
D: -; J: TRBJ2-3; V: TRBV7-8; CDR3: ASSLASGPDTQKQY
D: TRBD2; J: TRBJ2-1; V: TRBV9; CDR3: ASSEGRGVGQAEQF
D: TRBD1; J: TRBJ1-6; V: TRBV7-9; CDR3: ASSVEGANSSPDH
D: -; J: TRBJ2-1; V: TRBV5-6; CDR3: ASSLGGRNEQF
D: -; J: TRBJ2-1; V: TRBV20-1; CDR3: SARGSGDTADYNEQF
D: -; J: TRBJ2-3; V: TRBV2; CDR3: ASGGGADTQY
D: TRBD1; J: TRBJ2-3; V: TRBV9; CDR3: ASSPTGVYTDTQY
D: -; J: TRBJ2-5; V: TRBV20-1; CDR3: SAAQTVRETQY
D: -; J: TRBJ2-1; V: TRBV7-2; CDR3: ASSFQRGGERDEQF
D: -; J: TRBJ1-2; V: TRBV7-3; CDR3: ASSLGGDGIVSGYT
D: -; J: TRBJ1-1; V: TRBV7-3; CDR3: ASKSSQNTEAF
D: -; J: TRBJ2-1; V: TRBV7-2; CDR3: ASSLAPTTCHEKF
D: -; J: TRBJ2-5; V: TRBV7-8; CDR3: ATSMGSSHDTQY
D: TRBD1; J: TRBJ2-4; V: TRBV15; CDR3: ATSRTNGQGENIQY
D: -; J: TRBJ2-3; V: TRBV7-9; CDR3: ASSSSDTHDFEP
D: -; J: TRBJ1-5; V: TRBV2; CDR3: ASSVGAARNQPQH
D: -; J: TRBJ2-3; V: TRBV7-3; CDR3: DSSLAGGAQTQD
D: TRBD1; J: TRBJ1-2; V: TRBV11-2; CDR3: ASSQVDRPNYGYT
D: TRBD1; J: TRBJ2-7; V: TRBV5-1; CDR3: ASSLVLTPGQGAYEQY
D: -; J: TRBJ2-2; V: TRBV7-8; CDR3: ASSFLPARDGELF
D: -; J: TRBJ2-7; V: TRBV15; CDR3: AAIGQRRAYEQY
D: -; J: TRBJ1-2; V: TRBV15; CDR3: ATSRGRGVNYGYT
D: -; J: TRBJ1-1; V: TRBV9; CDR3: ASGGTGNILYFEAF
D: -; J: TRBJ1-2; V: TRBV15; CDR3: ASSLTWGYT
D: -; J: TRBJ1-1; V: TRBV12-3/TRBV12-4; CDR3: ASSRLGGNTEAF
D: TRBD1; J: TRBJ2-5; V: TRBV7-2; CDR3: ASSSQGTWGATQH
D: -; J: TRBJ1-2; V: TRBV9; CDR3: ASSVGSDTQHFA
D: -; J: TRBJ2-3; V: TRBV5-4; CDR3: ASLPRGTQY
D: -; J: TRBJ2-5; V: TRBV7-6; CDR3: ASSVAVSGQETQY
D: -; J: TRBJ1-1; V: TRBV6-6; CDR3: ASSPSGNTEAF
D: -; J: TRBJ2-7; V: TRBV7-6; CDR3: ASSPRGDSGYEQY
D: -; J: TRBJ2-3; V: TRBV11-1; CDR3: ASRYGRRDTQY
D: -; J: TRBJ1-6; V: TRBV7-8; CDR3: ASSLRGGHDTQY
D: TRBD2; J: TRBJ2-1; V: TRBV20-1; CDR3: SALLAGPLGEQF